Sequencing of this T cell receptor (beta chain) was carried out in a study of blood T cell repertoires in COVID-19. Repertoires were generated with immunoSEQ multiplex PCR, while TCRdb's copy carries only in-frame clones and drops some. The profile shows fewer than 70,000 clones, about 85% of them singletons. This TCR came from a man older than 75 with acute or convalescent COVID-19. Specimen: peripheral blood.

The CDR3 DNA reads TGCGCCAGCAGCCAGGTCGGAGCCCTCTCCACAGATACGCAGTATTTT. Protein sequence: CASSQVGALSTDTQYF. The chain uses TRBV4-1 and TRBJ2-3; unclear D gene. Germline CDR1 and CDR2: MGHRA and YSYEKL. CDR3 length: 16 residues. Between the trimmed V and J ends, which lost 3 bases and 2 bases, there was a span of 15 bases.